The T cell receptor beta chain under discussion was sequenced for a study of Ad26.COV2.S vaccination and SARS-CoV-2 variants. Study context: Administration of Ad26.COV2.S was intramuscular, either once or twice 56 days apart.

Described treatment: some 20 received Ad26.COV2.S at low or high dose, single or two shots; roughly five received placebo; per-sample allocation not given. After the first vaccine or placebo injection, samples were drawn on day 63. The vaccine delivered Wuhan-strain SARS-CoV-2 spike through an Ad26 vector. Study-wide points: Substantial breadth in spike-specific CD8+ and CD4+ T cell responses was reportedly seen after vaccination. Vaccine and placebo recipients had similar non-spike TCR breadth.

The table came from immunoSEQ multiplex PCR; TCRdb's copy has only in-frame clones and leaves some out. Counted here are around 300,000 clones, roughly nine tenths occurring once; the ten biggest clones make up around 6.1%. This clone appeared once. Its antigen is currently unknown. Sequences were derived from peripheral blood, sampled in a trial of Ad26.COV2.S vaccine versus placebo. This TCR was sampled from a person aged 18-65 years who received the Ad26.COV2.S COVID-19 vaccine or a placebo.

CDR3 region: CASSSRPGTPGPGTIYF. Written as DNA, the CDR3 is TGTGCCAGCAGCTCCCGGCCCGGGACCCCGGGTCCCGGCACCATATATTTT. J is TRBJ1-3 and V is TRBV7-3, with D maybe TRBD1 (5 bases). This CDR3 region has 17 residues. Germline V gives CDR1 SGHTA, CDR2 FQGTGA. V shed 4 bases and J shed 9 bases, with 25 bases lying between them.